This T cell receptor beta chain was profiled in a study of T-cell memory formation after mild COVID-19. The wider study: Largely donor-specific sequence clusters came from two donors.

Germline loops: CDR1 DFQATT, CDR2 SNEGSKA (reference sequence). The CDR3 has 18 residues. V lost 6 bases and J lost 4, with 31 bases in between. Findings and caveats of the study: Detection of some responders pre-infection suggested pre-existing cross-reactive memory T cells participated. Contracting CD4+ clones were located mainly in CM and EM, and CD8+ clones in EMRA. Clones that contracted from day 15 to 85 were balanced CD4/CD8, while later expanders leaned CD4+.

TCRdb used MiXCR to reprocess the 5' RACE reads, holding one entry per CDR3 protein. The sample contains roughly 620,000 distinct CDR3 sequences, under 20% of which appear only once. Turning to this clonotype: Its antigen remains unidentified.

The V and J genes are TRBV20-1 and TRBJ2-7; D call uncertain. Sequenced: PBMCs or a T cell subset sorted from them (not recorded which). The origin of this receptor is an adult woman who had mild COVID-19 (a few samples of this study predate the infection). Cell type and time point are not known. This chain's CDR3 is CSAPRRFAFGPGVYEQYF. The DNA of the CDR3 is TGCAGTGCCCCCCGTCGGTTCGCGTTCGGGCCTGGAGTATACGAGCAGTACTTC.